These 32 T cell receptor beta chains originate from one sample sequenced in a study of blood T cell repertoires in COVID-19. The data were produced by immunoSEQ multiplex PCR, yet TCRdb's version contains in-frame clones alone and is incomplete. The sample lists about 74,000 clones; roughly four fifths were seen once. The sequencing sample was made of peripheral blood. The receptors come from an older man with acute or convalescent COVID-19.

CDR3: CASSSNRDRTEAFF. CDR3 nucleotide sequence: TGTGCCAGCAGCTCGAACAGGGATCGGACTGAAGCTTTCTTT. The V gene is TRBV5-4, the J gene TRBJ1-1; tentatively, D is TRBD1 (6 bases). This CDR3 contains 14 residues. With 3 bases removed from V and 5 bases from J, the gap between germline ends came to 14 bases. From germline, CDR1 is SGHNT and CDR2 YYREEE (reference sequence).

The chain links TRBV30 to TRBJ1-1; D ambiguous. The V end was cut by 3 bases, the J end by 1 base, with 15 bases between. The CDR3 runs to 15 residues. Germline V gene data show CDR1 as GTSNPN and CDR2 as SVGIG (reference sequence). CDR3 nucleotides: TGTGCCTGGAGCGCCCCGGGAGGGAAGAACACTGAAGCTTTCTTT. It encodes CAWSAPGGKNTEAFF.

This clone was seen only once. V usage is TRBV14 and J usage is TRBJ2-1; TRBD1 might be the D (6 bases). The V end was cut by 1 base, the J end by 9 bases, with 10 bases between. Looked up from germline, CDR1 is SGHDN and CDR2 is FVKESK. This CDR3 has 13 amino acids. CDR3 sequence (DNA): TGTGCCAGCAGCCAAGCGCAAGGGGGTGAGCAGTTCTTC. Its protein is CASSQAQGGEQFF.

The rearrangement links TRBV19 to TRBJ2-5; D gene unclear. The CDR3 covers 12 residues. V was pared by 1 base and J by 4 bases, with 4 bases between. Germline CDR1 LNHDA, CDR2 SQIVND (reference sequence). CDR3 region: CASSIAGETQYF. In DNA, the CDR3 is TGTGCCAGTAGTATAGCGGGAGAGACCCAGTACTTC.

The genes are TRBV7-9 and TRBJ2-2; possibly TRBD2 for D (5 bases). Germline CDR1 is SEHNR and CDR2 is FQNEAQ (reference sequence). V lost 8 bases and J lost 1, with 17 bases in between. The CDR3 loop spans 16 amino acids. CDR3 nucleotides: TGTGCCAGCGCCCCGCCCGGACTTTGGAACACCGGGGAGCTGTTTTTT. This gives the protein CASAPPGLWNTGELFF.

The gene calls are TRBV27 and TRBJ2-4; D is perhaps TRBD2 (5 bases). In germline, CDR1 is MNHEY, CDR2 SMNVEV (reference sequence). V was shortened by 3 bases and J by 1 base, with 13 bases between the two germline ends. The CDR3 loop spans 16 amino acids. The CDR3 nucleotides read TGTGCCAGCAGTTTTACTTTTCGCGGGGCCAAAAACATTCAGTACTTC. The encoded protein is CASSFTFRGAKNIQYF.

The chain is built from TRBV19 and TRBJ2-3, with 10 bases matching TRBD2. Germline assignment: CDR1 LNHDA and CDR2 SQIVND (reference sequence). This CDR3 spans 13 amino acids. The V and J ends lost 8 bases and 1 base, in that order; junction bases with no gene match: 0. The CDR3 spells CASGLAGTDTQYF. The CDR3 DNA follows: TGTGCCAGTGGACTAGCGGGCACAGATACGCAGTATTTT.

This clone was recorded a few times. J is TRBJ2-1 and V is TRBV6-4, with TRBD2 as a possible D gene (5 bases). Germline V gene data show CDR1 as MRHNA and CDR2 as SNTAGT. The V gene lost 0 bases and the J gene lost 2 bases, with 8 bases spanning the gap. This CDR3 comprises 15 residues. CDR3 loop: CASSDSGEPYNEQFF. CDR3 in DNA: TGTGCCAGCAGTGACTCCGGGGAACCCTACAATGAGCAGTTCTTC.

The chain combines TRBV10-1 with TRBJ2-7, with a possible D match to TRBD2 (6 bases). The V end lost 3 bases, the J end lost 7 bases, and 16 bases lay between the germline ends. This CDR3 region has 14 residues. Germline V CDR1 and CDR2: WNHNN, SYGVQD (reference sequence). The CDR3 protein is CASSEVRTAGEQYF. For the CDR3, the DNA is TGCGCCAGCAGTGAAGTTCGTACGGCGGGAGAGCAGTACTTC.

This chain joins TRBV30 and TRBJ2-7; 8 bases agree with TRBD2. The CDR3 is 13 residues long. Looked up from germline, CDR1 is GTSNPN and CDR2 is SVGIG (reference sequence). V shed 8 bases and J 1 base; nucleotides not matched to a gene: 7. This chain's CDR3 is CAIAAGGSYEQYF. CDR3 in DNA: TGTGCCATCGCCGCGGGAGGATCCTACGAGCAGTACTTC.

The V gene is TRBV3-1 (or the pseudogene TRBV3-2), the J gene TRBJ1-3, with 7 positions matching TRBD1. Germline V gene sequence: CDR1 LGHDT, CDR2 YNNKEL (reference sequence). V shed 4 bases and J 0 bases; nucleotides not matched to a gene: 6. The CDR3 runs 16 residues. The CDR3 reads CASSPDRLTSGNTIYF. The CDR3, as DNA: TGTGCCAGCAGCCCGGACAGGCTAACCTCTGGAAACACCATATATTTT.

The chain is built from TRBV7-8 and TRBJ2-4, with D possibly matching TRBD2 (6 bases). The germline CDR1 and CDR2 sequences are SGHVS and FQNEAQ. V lost 8 bases and J 3 bases, leaving 14 bases between the germline ends. The CDR3 consists of 14 residues. CDR3 loop: CASGDGGDKNIQYF. CDR3 sequence (DNA): TGTGCCAGCGGCGACGGGGGAGACAAAAACATTCAGTACTTC.

This clone was seen a few times. The V and J genes are TRBV7-9 and TRBJ1-2, with D perhaps TRBD1 (5 bases). The CDR3 extends over 14 amino acids. Trimming removed 6 bases from V and 1 base from J, with 12 bases in between. Germline lookup yields CDR1 SEHNR and CDR2 FQNEAQ (reference sequence). CDR3 region: CASRSGFGNYGYTF. CDR3 bases: TGTGCCAGCAGGTCAGGGTTCGGTAACTATGGCTACACCTTC.

This rearrangement joins TRBV28 to TRBJ2-3, with TRBD2 matching over 12 bases. The length of the CDR3 is 17 residues. V was pared by 3 bases and J by 2 bases, with 6 bases of the junction left unmatched. Germline V gene lookup returns CDR1 MDHEN and CDR2 SYDVKM. CDR3 DNA sequence: TGTGCCAGCAGTTTTTCACTAGCGGGAGGCTCCACAGATACGCAGTATTTT. This gives the protein CASSFSLAGGSTDTQYF. Looking up the rest from reference TRBV28 and TRBJ2-3 gives the full variable domain: DVKVTQSSRYLVKRTGEKVFLECVQDMDHENMFWYRQDPGLGLRLIYFSYDVKMKEKGDIPEGYSVSREKKERFSLILESASTNQTSMYLCASSFSLAGGSTDTQYFGPGTRLTVL.

The genes are TRBV3-1 (or the pseudogene TRBV3-2) and TRBJ1-6, with D hard to call. Looked up from germline, CDR1 is LGHDT and CDR2 is YNNKEL (reference sequence). CDR3 length: 13 amino acids. Trimming took off 3 bases at V and 7 bases at J, with 7 bases between the two ends. CDR3 coding DNA: TGTGCCAGCAGCCAGAGAGCGAATTCACCCCTCCACTTT. This gives the protein CASSQRANSPLHF.

The chain combines TRBV10-3 with TRBJ1-1; D gene unclear. This CDR3 is 10 amino acids long. Per the germline V gene, CDR1 is ENHRY and CDR2 is SYGVKD. V was clipped by 10 bases and J by 3 bases, with 6 bases between them. The CDR3 nucleotides are TGTGCCACCGGGGACACTGAAGCTTTCTTT. Its translation is CATGDTEAFF.

V is TRBV7-9 and J is TRBJ2-5; perhaps TRBD2 as D (5 bases). V was clipped by 5 bases and J by 2 bases, with 15 bases between them. This CDR3 has 15 residues. Looked up from germline, CDR1 is SEHNR and CDR2 is FQNEAQ (reference sequence). CDR3 DNA sequence: TGTGCCAGCAGCCCCCTCAGTAGCGCTCAAGAGACCCAGTACTTC. Translation gives CASSPLSSAQETQYF.

V usage is TRBV3-1 (or the pseudogene TRBV3-2) and J usage is TRBJ2-5, with TRBD1 matching 11 bases. CDR3 length equals 18 residues. Germline trimming cut 4 bases from V and 1 base from J; bases unmatched to any gene: 11. The V gene's germline CDR1 is LGHDT and CDR2 YNNKEL (reference sequence). CDR3 DNA: TGTGCCAGCAGCCGCCTGTGGGACAGGGGGAGACCCCAAGAGACCCAGTACTTC. Its translation: CASSRLWDRGRPQETQYF.

The rearrangement links TRBV5-1 to TRBJ1-1, with 8 nucleotides matching TRBD1. The CDR3 sequence is 15 residues long. Germline V gene lookup returns CDR1 SGHRS and CDR2 YFSETQ. The V segment lost 4 bases and the J segment 1 base; nucleotides outside the gene matches: 6. The CDR3 nucleotides are TGCGCCAGCAGCCCACGACAGGGGAAGAACACTGAAGCTTTCTTT. Its protein product is CASSPRQGKNTEAFF.

To note about this clone: Other DNA sequences from this sample encode an identical CDR3 as well. The chain couples TRBV18 to TRBJ1-2; 7 bases are a match to TRBD1. V lost 3 bases, J lost 4 bases, and 2 bases stayed unmatched. From germline, CDR1 is KGHSH and CDR2 LQKENI. The CDR3 totals 13 residues. The chain's CDR3 is CASSPDRSYGYTF. CDR3 nucleotide sequence: TGTGCCAGCTCACCGGACAGGTCCTATGGCTACACCTTC. Complete variable domain (other parts from reference TRBV18 and TRBJ1-2): NAGVMQNPRHLVRRRGQEARLRCSPMKGHSHVYWYRQLPEEGLKFMVYLQKENIIDESGMPKERFSAEFPKEGPSILRIQQVVRGDSAAYFCASSPDRSYGYTFGSGTRLTVV.

This clone was seen more than once but under ten times. The chain couples TRBV6-2 or TRBV6-3 to TRBJ2-3, with D tentatively TRBD2 (5 bases). CDR3 size: 13 residues. Germline V gene lookup returns CDR1 MNHEY and CDR2 SVGEGT. V was shortened by 4 bases and J by 4 bases, with 9 bases between the two germline ends. Here the CDR3 DNA reads TGTGCCAGCAGTTGGCTAGCTGCAGATACGCAGTATTTT. Translation: CASSWLAADTQYF.

This chain joins TRBV5-4 and TRBJ2-2, with D unresolved. Germline CDR1 SGHNT, CDR2 YYREEE (reference sequence). Deletions cut 5 bases from V and 6 bases from J, with 11 bases between. The CDR3 covers 13 residues. In DNA, the CDR3 is TGTGCCAGCAGTCCTCTCTCGGCCGGGGAGCTGTTTTTT. It encodes CASSPLSAGELFF.

The chain uses TRBV7-9 and TRBJ1-2, with 7 bases fitting TRBD1. Trimming cost V 5 bases and J 3 bases; bases outside gene matches: 3. CDR1 is SEHNR and CDR2 is FQNEAQ in the germline V gene (reference sequence). The CDR3 is made up of 13 amino acids. In DNA form, the CDR3 reads TGTGCCAGCAGCACGACAGGGTACTATGGCTACACCTTC. Amino acid sequence: CASSTTGYYGYTF.

V gene TRBV3-1 (or the pseudogene TRBV3-2) combines with J gene TRBJ2-1, with TRBD2 identical over 9 bases. CDR1 is LGHDT, CDR2 YNNKEL, per germline (reference sequence). This CDR3 is built from 15 residues. The ends lost 5 bases at V and 7 bases at J; junction bases unmatched: 9. CDR3 loop: CASSDSGSLGNEQFF. Here the CDR3 DNA reads TGTGCCAGCAGCGATAGCGGGAGCCTCGGGAATGAGCAGTTCTTC.

The CDR3 nucleotides are TGTGCCAGCAGTCGACAGGGTCGTAACTATGGCTACACCTTC. This gives the protein CASSRQGRNYGYTF. The chain recombines TRBV6-6 with TRBJ1-2; the match to TRBD1 covers 7 bases. The CDR3 totals 14 residues. Trimming removed 5 bases from V and 1 base from J; junction bases left unmatched: 4. In germline, CDR1 is MNHNY, CDR2 SVGAGI (reference sequence).

Written as DNA, the CDR3 is TGTGCCAGCAGCTTAGGAGCGGGAGTAGGGCAAGAGACCCAGTACTTC. This translates into CASSLGAGVGQETQYF. The chain links TRBV7-2 to TRBJ2-5, with 8 bases lining up with TRBD2. V shed 1 base, J shed 2 bases, and the junction held 6 bases outside the gene matches. The germline V gene has CDR1 SGHTA and CDR2 FQGNSA. CDR3 size: 16 residues.

This chain joins TRBV10-3 and TRBJ2-3, with D perhaps TRBD2 (7 bases). The CDR3 sequence is 13 residues long. Germline CDR1 is ENHRY and CDR2 is SYGVKD. The ends were cut back, 10 bases at V and 5 bases at J, with 16 bases in the middle. The CDR3 region is CATRGAVGDTQYF. In DNA form, the CDR3 reads TGTGCCACCCGGGGGGCCGTTGGAGATACGCAGTATTTT.

The CDR3 protein is CASSPLRTGLTGELFF. The CDR3 nucleotides read TGTGCCAGCTCCCCGCTCCGGACAGGGCTCACCGGGGAGCTGTTTTTT. This rearrangement joins TRBV18 to TRBJ2-2; 8 bases agree with TRBD1. Looked up from germline, CDR1 is KGHSH and CDR2 is LQKENI. Unmatched junction bases numbered 10, after V lost 6 bases and J lost 4 bases. CDR3 size: 16 residues. The full variable domain, in which reference TRBV18 and TRBJ2-2 provide the parts outside the CDR3, is NAGVMQNPRHLVRRRGQEARLRCSPMKGHSHVYWYRQLPEEGLKFMVYLQKENIIDESGMPKERFSAEFPKEGPSILRIQQVVRGDSAAYFCASSPLRTGLTGELFFGEGSRLTVL.

The chain is built from TRBV27 and TRBJ2-7; 12 bases are shared with TRBD2. J was trimmed by 9 bases and V by 11 bases; bases with no gene match: 14. CDR1 and CDR2 (germline): MNHEY, SMNVEV (reference sequence). The CDR3 extends over 14 amino acids. The CDR3 here is CAAGRLAGAWGQYF. DNA of the CDR3: TGTGCCGCGGGACGACTAGCGGGAGCCTGGGGGCAGTACTTC.

The V gene is TRBV28, the J gene TRBJ1-1; D unclear. Between the trimmed V and J ends, which lost 4 bases and 6 bases, there was a span of 12 bases. There are 13 residues in the CDR3. Germline V gene sequence: CDR1 MDHEN, CDR2 SYDVKM. The CDR3 reads CASSSPLMPEAFF. DNA for the CDR3: TGTGCCAGCAGTTCCCCACTTATGCCTGAAGCTTTCTTT.

J is TRBJ1-3 and V is TRBV5-6; tentatively, D is TRBD1 (6 bases). V was trimmed by 5 bases and J by 4 bases, leaving 13 bases between them. Germline values: CDR1 SGHDT, CDR2 YYEEEE. This CDR3 is built from 14 residues. The CDR3 DNA follows: TGTGCCAGCAGACCTAAGACAGGCGGAAACACCATATATTTT. This codes for CASRPKTGGNTIYF.

The chain joins TRBV10-3 to TRBJ1-1; no clear D. The CDR3 runs to 16 residues. V lost 0 bases and J lost 1, with 12 bases in between. The germline V gene has CDR1 ENHRY and CDR2 SYGVKD. The CDR3 nucleotides read TGTGCCATCAGTGAGTCGATCAATCGGGGGAACACTGAAGCTTTCTTT. Translation gives CAISESINRGNTEAFF.